This T cell receptor beta chain was recorded in a study of shared clonotypes between healthy human individuals. General study findings and limits: On the whole, naive subsets had larger estimated richness than memory subsets had. Having only a few donors restricted how much genetic and exposure-history diversity was captured.

CD8 cells classed as naive were CD45RO-negative and positively selected for CCR7, excluding terminally differentiated effector memory CD45RA+ cells. Participating donors were healthy, HIV-negative adults free of recent acute infections or vaccinations. Caucasian adults residing in Nashville, Tennessee made up all the donors. The method was immunoSEQ multiplex PCR; TCRdb's version includes in-frame clones alone and lacks a portion of them. The sample carries about 800,000 clones, approximately 96% recorded once. This clone has only one observation. Its specificity is not known. This CDR3 has 13 residues. Germline values: CDR1 MNHEY, CDR2 SMNVEV (reference sequence). The V and J ends lost 6 bases and 7 bases, in that order; junction bases with no gene match: 6.

Sequencing input: naive CD8+ T cells sorted from blood. The chain employs TRBV27 and TRBJ2-1, with TRBD2 matching 7 bases. The receptor's source is a man aged 30 to 45 in good health. The CDR3 DNA is TGTGCCAGCAGCTCTAGCGGAGTGAATGAGCAGTTCTTC. It specifies CASSSSGVNEQFF.